Shown below are 3 T cell receptor beta chains from a single sample sequenced in a study of control samples from healthy donors and cancer patients. The table came from immunoSEQ multiplex PCR; TCRdb's copy has only in-frame clones and leaves some out. The sample carries more than 45,000 clones, roughly 93% recorded once. The sample comprised PBMCs. Every receptor here comes from a woman in her forties or fifties with head and neck cancer.

The J gene is TRBJ1-1, the V gene TRBV5-1, with 7 bases aligning to TRBD1. V lost 6 bases to trimming and J lost 4 bases; unmatched junction nucleotides: 9. Looked up from germline, CDR1 is SGHRS and CDR2 is YFSETQ. The CDR3 is made up of 14 amino acids. In nucleotides, the CDR3 is TGCGCCAGCACCTCCCGACAGGGTTCCACTGAAGCTTTCTTT. Its translation is CASTSRQGSTEAFF.

The rearrangement links TRBV10-3 to TRBJ2-7, with 8 bases fitting TRBD2. This CDR3 spans 18 amino acids. Germline V gene sequence: CDR1 ENHRY, CDR2 SYGVKD. The junction had 14 bases not matched to a gene; V was cut back by 0 bases and J by 4 bases. The CDR3 DNA reads TGTGCCATCAGTGAGTCGACGAGGATAGCGGGAAGGCATTACGAGCAGTACTTC. It codes for CAISESTRIAGRHYEQYF.

The J gene is TRBJ2-7, the V gene TRBV11-2, with 8 bases lining up with TRBD2. The CDR3 totals 14 residues. The germline CDR1 and CDR2 sequences are SGHAT and FQNNGV. The J segment lost 3 bases and the V segment lost 5 bases, leaving 6 bases of the junction unmatched. CDR3 loop: CASSGLAGLYEQYF. The DNA for the CDR3 is TGTGCCAGCAGCGGGTTAGCGGGGCTCTACGAGCAGTACTTC. Supplemented by reference TRBV11-2 and TRBJ2-7, the full variable domain reads EAGVAQSPRYKIIEKRQSVAFWCNPISGHATLYWYQQILGQGPKLLIQFQNNGVVDDSQLPKDRFSAERLKGVDSTLKIQPAKLEDSAVYLCASSGLAGLYEQYFGPGTRLTVT.